These T cell receptor beta chains were read from a single sample in a study of cytomegalovirus exposure and HLA in healthy donors. Data came from immunoSEQ multiplex PCR; TCRdb stores just in-frame clones and leaves some out. The sample carries approximately 70,000 clones, roughly two thirds recorded once. The sample consisted of PBMCs. These receptors were taken from a male donor in good health and CMV-seropositive. CDR3s include the opening cysteine and the closing phenylalanine or tryptophan. D genes are given only for firm matches. Size tells how often a clone was seen (once, few, many) or the class of an expanded clone, and some rows leave it out.

>TRBJ2-1|TRBD2|-|TRBV30
CAWNPAGSEQFF
TGTGCCTGGAATCCAGCGGGGTCTGAGCAGTTCTTC
>TRBJ2-1|TRBD1|-|TRBV29-1
CSGGTGGRNEQFF
TGCAGCGGGGGGACAGGGGGCCGAAATGAGCAGTTCTTC
>TRBJ1-2|-|-|TRBV27
CASSFDNRDGYTF
TGTGCCAGCAGTTTTGATAACAGGGACGGCTACACCTTC
>TRBJ2-7|TRBD1|few|TRBV6-1
CATYGGTGGAYEQYF
TGTGCCACCTACGGAGGGACAGGGGGGGCTTACGAGCAGTACTTC
>TRBJ2-1|TRBD2|-|TRBV4-2
CASSQDTSGSYNEQFF
TGTGCCAGCAGCCAAGACACTAGCGGGAGTTACAATGAGCAGTTCTTC
>TRBJ2-7|TRBD2|-|TRBV6-1
CASSEPQTGGRYEQYF
TGTGCCAGCAGTGAACCTCAAACCGGCGGGAGGTACGAGCAGTACTTC
>TRBJ1-6|-|-|TRBV7-9
CASSLFQGPYNSPLHF
TGTGCCAGCAGCTTATTCCAGGGCCCCTATAATTCACCCCTCCACTTT
>TRBJ2-3|TRBD2|-|TRBV27
CASTALAGGIGDTQYF
TGTGCCAGCACCGCTTTGGCGGGAGGAATAGGAGATACGCAGTATTTT
>TRBJ2-7|-|-|TRBV7-8
CASSTDSSYEQYF
TGTGCCAGCAGCACGGACAGCTCCTACGAGCAGTACTTC
>TRBJ1-5|-|once|TRBV2
CASSERTGNQPQHF
TGTGCCAGCAGTGAGAGGACAGGCAATCAGCCCCAGCATTTT
>TRBJ2-7|TRBD1|few|TRBV27
CASSPSSWTGIYEQYF
TGTGCCAGCAGTCCAAGTTCTTGGACAGGGATCTACGAGCAGTACTTC
>TRBJ2-6|-|few|TRBV6-1
CASSEAKTGSGANVLTF
TGTGCCAGCAGTGAAGCTAAAACAGGGTCAGGGGCCAACGTCCTGACTTTC
>TRBJ2-3|TRBD2|-|TRBV5-5
CASTGSGSRTDTQYF
TGTGCCAGCACCGGAAGCGGGAGTCGCACAGATACGCAGTATTTT
>TRBJ1-2|TRBD1|-|TRBV19
CASHMTGLYGYTF
TGTGCCAGCCACATGACAGGGCTATATGGCTACACCTTC
>TRBJ2-7|TRBD2|few|TRBV7-9
CASRGRTSENEQYF
TGTGCCAGCAGGGGGCGGACTAGCGAGAACGAGCAGTACTTC
>TRBJ2-7|-|-|TRBV7-2
CASSLGSVEFYEQYF
TGTGCCAGCAGCTTAGGGAGTGTGGAGTTCTACGAGCAGTACTTC
>TRBJ1-5|-|-|TRBV27
CASAPSTGARPQHF
TGTGCCAGCGCCCCCTCAACAGGCGCCAGGCCCCAGCATTTT
>TRBJ2-3|TRBD2|-|TRBV7-7
CASSRTSGSTDTQYF
TGTGCCAGCAGCCGGACTAGCGGGAGCACAGATACGCAGTATTTT
>TRBJ2-3|TRBD2|-|TRBV11-2
CASSLARTSTDTQYF
TGTGCCAGCAGCTTAGCTAGGACTAGTACAGATACGCAGTATTTT
>TRBJ2-7|-|-|TRBV9
CASSAGKGYLFEQYF
TGTGCCAGCAGCGCCGGGAAGGGTTACCTCTTCGAGCAGTACTTC
>TRBJ2-1|-|-|TRBV9
CASSVGGTNEQFF
TGTGCCAGCAGCGTTGGGGGCACCAATGAGCAGTTCTTC
>TRBJ1-1|TRBD1|-|TRBV19
CASSMGQGVTEAFF
TGTGCCAGTAGTATGGGACAGGGTGTAACTGAAGCTTTCTTT
>TRBJ1-5|TRBD1|once|TRBV27
CASSPRGTATTYSNQPQHF
TGTGCCAGCAGTCCTCGGGGGACAGCTACTACGTATAGCAATCAGCCCCAGCATTTT
>TRBJ2-2|TRBD1|few|TRBV7-6
CASSQGQGGSGELFF
TGTGCCAGCAGCCAAGGACAGGGTGGGTCCGGGGAGCTGTTTTTT
>TRBJ2-7|TRBD2|-|TRBV27
CASTPLYLAGYEQYF
TGTGCCAGCACTCCACTTTATCTAGCGGGATACGAGCAGTACTTC
>TRBJ2-1|-|few|TRBV4-2
CASSQGEGVGLEQFF
TGTGCCAGCAGCCAAGGAGAGGGGGTTGGGCTTGAGCAGTTCTTC
>TRBJ2-2|-|-|TRBV5-6
CASSLEFGAGELFF
TGTGCCAGCAGCCTGGAATTCGGGGCCGGGGAGCTGTTTTTT
>TRBJ2-1|TRBD2|-|TRBV2
CASSEGGGNEQFF
TGTGCCAGCAGTGAAGGCGGGGGCAATGAGCAGTTCTTC
>TRBJ2-7|-|-|TRBV7-2
CASSPGGGYEQYF
TGTGCCAGCAGCCCAGGGGGAGGCTACGAGCAGTACTTC
>TRBJ2-5|-|-|TRBV11-3
CASSRTVQETQYF
TGTGCCAGCAGCCGGACTGTTCAAGAGACCCAGTACTTC
>TRBJ2-1|TRBD2|-|TRBV6-6
CASSWGLAGVNEQFF
TGTGCCAGCAGTTGGGGACTAGCGGGAGTGAATGAGCAGTTCTTC
>TRBJ2-5|-|few|TRBV12-2
CASRFETATQYF
TGTGCAAGTCGCTTTGAAACAGCGACCCAGTACTTC